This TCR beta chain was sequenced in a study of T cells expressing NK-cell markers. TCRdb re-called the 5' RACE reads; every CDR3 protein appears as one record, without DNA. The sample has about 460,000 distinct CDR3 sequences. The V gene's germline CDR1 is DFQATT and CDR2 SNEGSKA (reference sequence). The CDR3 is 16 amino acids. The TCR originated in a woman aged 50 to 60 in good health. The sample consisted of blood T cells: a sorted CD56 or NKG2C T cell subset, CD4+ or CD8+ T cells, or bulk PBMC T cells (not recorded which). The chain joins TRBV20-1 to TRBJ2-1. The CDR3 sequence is CSALILSRSSYNEQFF.